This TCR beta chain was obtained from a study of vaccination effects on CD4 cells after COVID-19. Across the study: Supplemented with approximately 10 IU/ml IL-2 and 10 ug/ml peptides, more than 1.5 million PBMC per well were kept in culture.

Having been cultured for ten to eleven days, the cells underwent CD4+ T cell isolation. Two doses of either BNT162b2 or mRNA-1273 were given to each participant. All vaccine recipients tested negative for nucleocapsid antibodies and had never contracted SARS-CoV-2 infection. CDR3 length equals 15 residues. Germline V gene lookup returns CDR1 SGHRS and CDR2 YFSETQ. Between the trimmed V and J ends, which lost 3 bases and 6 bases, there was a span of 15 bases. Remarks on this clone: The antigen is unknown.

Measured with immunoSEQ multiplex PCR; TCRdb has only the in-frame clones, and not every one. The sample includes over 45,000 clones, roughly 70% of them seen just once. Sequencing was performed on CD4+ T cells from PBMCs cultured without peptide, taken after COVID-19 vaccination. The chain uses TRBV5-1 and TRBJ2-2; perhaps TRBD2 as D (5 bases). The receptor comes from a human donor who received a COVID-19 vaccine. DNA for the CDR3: TGCGCCAGCAGCTCGGTACTAGGGTACGCCGGGGAGCTGTTTTTT. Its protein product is CASSSVLGYAGELFF.